This is a list of T cell receptor beta chains from one sample in a study of T cell responses to AZD1222 COVID-19 vaccine. This table comes from immunoSEQ multiplex PCR, and its TCRdb copy is limited to in-frame clones, with some not included. Here the sample spans approximately 150,000 clones, around 92% being singletons. Source: peripheral blood, taken on day 0 of MenACWY control vaccination. The source is an adult in good health. Both conserved end residues are part of each CDR3. The D gene is left open where the match is weak. Rows may omit the clone size; those that give it use once, few, many or a size class.

TRBV19	TRBD1	.	TRBJ2-2	TGTGCCAGTAGTATGTCCCCGACAGGGATGGGGACCGGGGAGCTGTTTTTT	CASSMSPTGMGTGELFF
TRBV19	TRBD1	.	TRBJ2-7	TGTGCCAGTAGCATATCCGGGACAGCTACCTACGAGCAGTACTTC	CASSISGTATYEQYF
TRBV3-1/TRBV3-2	TRBD2	once	TRBJ2-2	TGTGCCAGCAGCCAGACAGCGGGGAAGCTGTTTTTT	CASSQTAGKLFF
TRBV10-1	.	.	TRBJ2-7	TGCGCCAGCGCTGTAGGGGAGGCTAGCTCTTATACGGAGCAGTACTTC	CASAVGEASSYTEQYF
TRBV6-2/TRBV6-3	.	.	TRBJ1-5	TGTGCCAGCAGTGGGGAAAATAGCAATCAGCCCCAGCATTTT	CASSGENSNQPQHF
TRBV30	TRBD1	.	TRBJ1-2	TGTGCCTGGACCCTTTACAGGGGGCTCAATGGCTACACCTTC	CAWTLYRGLNGYTF
TRBV12-3/TRBV12-4	TRBD1	few	TRBJ2-5	TGTGCCAGCAGTCCGGGGACAGGGGGGACCCAGTACTTC	CASSPGTGGTQYF
TRBV30	.	.	TRBJ1-2	TGTGCCTGGAGTCGAGGAAGGGACTATGGCTACACCTTC	CAWSRGRDYGYTF
TRBV3-1/TRBV3-2	.	.	TRBJ2-7	TGTGCCAGCAGCCAAAGCTCGGGGGAGTACGAGCAGTACTTC	CASSQSSGEYEQYF
TRBV5-4	TRBD1	.	TRBJ1-2	TGTGCCAGCAGCTCCGGGACAGGGTGGTATGGCTACACCTTC	CASSSGTGWYGYTF
TRBV9	TRBD1	.	TRBJ2-6	TGTGCCAGCAGCGTACCTCCCGGACAGGGTGCGTCTGGGGCCAACGTCCTGACTTTC	CASSVPPGQGASGANVLTF
TRBV4-2	.	.	TRBJ1-2	TGTGCCAGCAGCCAGATCGCGGACTATGGCTACACCTTC	CASSQIADYGYTF
TRBV9	TRBD2	.	TRBJ2-1	TGTGCCAGCAGCGTAGCTAGGACTAGCGGCCCCAGGGACAATGAGCAGTTCTTC	CASSVARTSGPRDNEQFF
TRBV19	.	.	TRBJ1-1	TGTGCCAGTAGTATTACGGGAGGGCCTGAAGCTTTCTTT	CASSITGGPEAFF
TRBV18	.	.	TRBJ2-5	TGTGCCAGCTCACCAGAGAGAGGAGTCCGGGACAAATGGGTCCTGGGGACCCAGTACTTC	CASSPERGVRDKWVLGTQYF
TRBV5-1	.	.	TRBJ1-1	TGCGCCAGCAGCTTACAGGTTGACACTGAAGCTTTCTTT	CASSLQVDTEAFF
TRBV28	.	.	TRBJ1-5	TGTGCCAGCCGCTCAACGGAGAATCAGCCCCAGCATTTT	CASRSTENQPQHF
TRBV19	.	.	TRBJ2-5	TGTGCCAGTAGTATGCGCGAAGAGACCCAGTACTTC	CASSMREETQYF
TRBV3-1/TRBV3-2	.	once	TRBJ2-1	TGTGCCAGCAGCCCCTCCGGGACCCTCAGGAGGCAGTTCTTC	CASSPSGTLRRQFF
TRBV6-5	.	.	TRBJ1-5	TGTGCCAGCAGTTACGTGGTGGGTCAGCCCCAGCATTTT	CASSYVVGQPQHF
TRBV30	TRBD1	.	TRBJ2-7	TGTGCCTGGACCAAATACGGCAAGGACAGGGGGTTCGAGCAGTACTTC	CAWTKYGKDRGFEQYF
TRBV19	.	.	TRBJ2-7	TGTGCCAGTAGTATTGGGGCGGCACCCTACGAGCAGTACTTC	CASSIGAAPYEQYF
TRBV15	.	.	TRBJ1-4	TGTGCCACCAGCTCCAGGGCTCTTCGTACTAATGAAAAACTGTTTTTT	CATSSRALRTNEKLFF
TRBV7-8	TRBD2	.	TRBJ2-3	TGTGCCAGCAGCCCTCGGACTAGCGGGAGGGATGATACGCAGTATTTT	CASSPRTSGRDDTQYF
TRBV12-3/TRBV12-4	.	.	TRBJ2-2	TGTGCCAGCAGTTTAGCGCCGGTGGGGGAGCTGTTTTTT	CASSLAPVGELFF
TRBV3-1/TRBV3-2	.	once	TRBJ2-7	TGTGCCAGCAGCCAAGGCCTAGTAGGGGACTACGAGCAGTACTTC	CASSQGLVGDYEQYF
TRBV29-1	.	.	TRBJ1-1	TGCAGCGTTCGGGGCATGACTGAAGCTTTCTTT	CSVRGMTEAFF
TRBV21-1	.	.	TRBJ2-7	TGTGCCAGCACCAGGGACGGATCCTACGAGCAGTACTTC	CASTRDGSYEQYF
TRBV12-1	.	.	TRBJ1-1	TGTGCCAGCAGCCCATTAAGTAGATCTGAAGCTTTCTTT	CASSPLSRSEAFF
TRBV7-6	TRBD1	.	TRBJ1-5	TGTGCCAGCAGCTTAGGGACAGGGCCTCATCAGCCCCAGCATTTT	CASSLGTGPHQPQHF
TRBV18	TRBD1	.	TRBJ1-1	TGTGCCAGCTCCCCGGACAGGGTGAAGTCGACTGAAGCTTTCTTT	CASSPDRVKSTEAFF
TRBV28	.	.	TRBJ1-6	TGTGCCAGCAGGTACGGGAGGGTTGGTTCACCCCTCCACTTT	CASRYGRVGSPLHF
TRBV6-5	.	.	TRBJ1-1	TGTGCCAGCACCCCGACCACGGTGAACAATGAAGCTTTCTTT	CASTPTTVNNEAFF
TRBV28	TRBD2	.	TRBJ2-7	TGTGCCAGCAGGCTAGCGGGAGTAGGCGAGCAGTACTTC	CASRLAGVGEQYF
TRBV6-4	TRBD1	once	TRBJ1-6	TGTGCCAGCAGTCCGACAGGGCAACGTTCACCCCTCCACTTT	CASSPTGQRSPLHF
TRBV11-3	.	once	TRBJ1-1	TGTGCCAGCAGTGACAGGACGCTGAACACTGAAGCTTTCTTT	CASSDRTLNTEAFF
TRBV18	TRBD1	.	TRBJ1-1	TGTGCCAGCTCACCTTCCAATTTTAGGGGGCGCGGGACTGAAGCTTTCTTT	CASSPSNFRGRGTEAFF
TRBV11-2	.	.	TRBJ1-2	TGTGCCAGCAGCTTAGGGCAGTGGGAGGGCTACACCTTC	CASSLGQWEGYTF
TRBV7-3	TRBD1	.	TRBJ1-1	TGTGCCAGCAGCTACAGGGGGAACACTGAAGCTTTCTTT	CASSYRGNTEAFF
TRBV2	.	once	TRBJ1-6	TGTGCCAGCAGTGTCTGGATCCGTAATTCACCCCTCCACTTT	CASSVWIRNSPLHF
TRBV3-1/TRBV3-2	.	.	TRBJ1-6	TGTGCCAGCAGCCCCAATAGGGGGTCTTCACCCCTCCACTTT	CASSPNRGSSPLHF
TRBV6-5	TRBD2	.	TRBJ2-7	TGTGCCAGCAGTACCGGGACTAGCGTCTACGAGCAGTACTTC	CASSTGTSVYEQYF
TRBV7-8	TRBD2	.	TRBJ2-7	TGTGCCAGCAGCTATGGGACTAGCGGAACTCCTCGCGAGCAGTACTTC	CASSYGTSGTPREQYF
TRBV29-1	.	.	TRBJ2-1	TGCAGCGTTGGTGGGACCGACCCCTACAATGAGCAGTTCTTC	CSVGGTDPYNEQFF